The clone carrying this T cell receptor beta chain showed up just once. The V segment lost 1 base and the J segment 6 bases; nucleotides outside the gene matches: 8. Germline CDR1 reads SGHDN; CDR2 reads FVKESK. The length of the CDR3 is 16 residues. Profiling relied on immunoSEQ multiplex PCR, and the TCRdb table lists in-frame clones only, not all of them. Of fewer than 85,000 clones in the sample, 85% to 95% were seen once. The data belong to a study of brain T cells in children with intractable seizures. The receptor's source is a boy in the first two years of life with tuberous sclerosis and intractable seizures. The source was peripheral blood, collected at surgery. This chain connects TRBV14 to TRBJ2-1; 8 nucleotides agree with TRBD2. Here the CDR3 DNA reads TGTGCCAGCAGCCAAGTTCCGCGCGGGAGGTTCAATGAGCAGTTCTTC. This gives the protein CASSQVPRGRFNEQFF.